A single sample is the source of the 10 T cell receptor beta chains below, sequenced in a study of T-cell memory formation after mild COVID-19. Each CDR3 protein gets one entry after TCRdb re-called the 5' RACE reads with MiXCR. Of about 360,000 distinct CDR3 sequences in the sample, 13% to 15% were seen once. The material sequenced was PBMCs or a T cell subset sorted from them (not recorded which). The source is a man aged 18 to 29 who had mild COVID-19 (a few samples of this study predate the infection). Cell type and time point are not known.

This clonotype was recorded a few times. The chain couples TRBV4-3 to TRBJ2-3, with TRBD2 identical over 7 bases. Germline loops: CDR1 LGHNA, CDR2 YSLEER. J was trimmed by 14 bases and V by 0 bases; bases with no gene match: 11. The CDR3 spans 14 residues. CDR3 in amino acids: CASSQDSGLPRPYF. CDR3 DNA sequence: TGCGCCAGCAGCCAAGATAGCGGGCTGCCACGTCCGTATTTT.

This clonotype was recorded a few times. V usage is TRBV5-1 and J usage is TRBJ2-3, with D tentatively TRBD1 or TRBD2 (6 bases each). Deletions cut 2 bases from V and 4 bases from J, with 17 bases between. Germline lookup yields CDR1 SGHRS and CDR2 YFSETQ. CDR3 length: 16 residues. In DNA form, the CDR3 reads TGCGCCAGCAGCTTATTGGGGGCGCGGGGAGCAGATACGCAGTATTTT. Amino acids: CASSLLGARGADTQYF.

The gene calls are TRBV6-5 and TRBJ1-1; unclear D gene. V lost 5 bases, J lost 3 bases, and 13 bases lay in between. This CDR3 region has 14 residues. Per germline, CDR1 MNHEY and CDR2 SVGAGI. The CDR3 here is CASSPWAADTEAFF. The CDR3 DNA reads TGTGCCAGCAGTCCCTGGGCGGCGGACACTGAAGCTTTCTTT.

This clonotype was detected a few times. V gene TRBV29-1 combines with J gene TRBJ2-3; D might be TRBD2 (6 bases). Germline CDR1 is SQVTM and CDR2 is ANQGSEA. CDR3 length equals 14 residues. Trimming stripped 2 bases from V and 5 bases from J, with 14 bases between. The CDR3 region is CSVEWGREVDTQYF. CDR3 bases: TGCAGCGTTGAATGGGGCAGGGAGGTAGATACGCAGTATTTT.

This clonotype is a singleton in its sample. DNA for the CDR3: TGTGCCAGCGGGGGGAGTGGGCAGCCCCAGCATTTT. It specifies CASGGSGQPQHF. The J gene is TRBJ1-5, the V gene TRBV2, with D possibly TRBD1 on 5 matching bases. Germline V gene sequence: CDR1 SNHLY, CDR2 FYNNEI. There are 12 residues in the CDR3. Trimming cost V 8 bases and J 7 bases, with 12 bases left between them. Full variable domain (remainder filled in from reference TRBV2 and TRBJ1-5): EPEVTQTPSHQVTQMGQEVILRCVPISNHLYFYWYRQILGQKVEFLVSFYNNEISEKSEIFDDQFSVERPDGSNFTLKIRSTKLEDSAMYFCASGGSGQPQHFGDGTRLSIL.

The gene calls are TRBV20-1 and TRBJ2-2; weak D call: TRBD2 (5 bases). Germline loops: CDR1 DFQATT, CDR2 SNEGSKA (reference sequence). V was pared by 4 bases and J by 8 bases, with 17 bases between. The length of the CDR3 is 14 residues. The CDR3: CSAIPGGASGELFF. The CDR3 nucleotides are TGCAGTGCTATTCCCGGAGGTGCATCAGGGGAGCTGTTTTTT.

This clonotype showed up many times. This chain connects TRBV4-2 to TRBJ2-3, with D possibly being TRBD1 or TRBD2 (5 bases each). Per the germline V gene, CDR1 is LGHNA and CDR2 is YNFKEQ. The CDR3 consists of 15 residues. Trimming stripped 1 base from V and 3 bases from J, with 11 bases between. DNA of the CDR3: TGTGCCAGCAGCCAAGCTGGGGGAGCAACAGATACGCAGTATTTT. Its translation: CASSQAGGATDTQYF.

This clonotype was picked up a small number of times. This sequence joins TRBV29-1 and TRBJ1-4; the D is unclear. The germline gives CDR1 SQVTM, CDR2 ANQGSEA. Deletions cut 8 bases from V and 5 bases from J, with 15 bases between. CDR3 length equals 13 residues. CDR3 bases: TGCAGCTGTAGTGGTGACGGGAATGAAAAACTGTTTTTT. It specifies CSCSGDGNEKLFF.

This chain joins TRBV12-3 or TRBV12-4 and TRBJ2-3; TRBD2 matches at 7 bases. J was trimmed by 11 bases and V by 2 bases; bases with no gene match: 4. The CDR3 covers 12 residues. The DNA for the CDR3 is TGTGCCAGCAGTTTAACGGGGGGAAGGCAGTATTTT. Its translation: CASSLTGGRQYF.

In this sample, this clonotype turned up many times. CDR3 bases: TGTGCCAGCAGCCAAGTGACCGGAGAGAACTCGGGTGAGCAGTTCTTC. Its translation: CASSQVTGENSGEQFF. The chain is built from TRBV3-1 and TRBJ2-1, with no clear D. The CDR3 covers 16 residues. In germline, CDR1 is LGHDT, CDR2 YNNKEL (reference sequence). V lost 1 base and J lost 9, with 19 bases in between.